This T cell receptor beta chain was observed in a study of beta chain features in type 1 diabetes. About the research overall: The patient and healthy donor groups were comparable for age, gender and cell yields. Taken together, all samples contributed 107,917,701 examined sorted cells. Findings and caveats of the study: The study found fewer insertions and more deletions at VDJ junctions in type 1 diabetes patients. Moderate but significant shortening of TCRB CDR3s was recorded in all four CD4+ subsets from Type 1 diabetes patients.

This clone was counted a few times. Its target is not known. The sequenced template was cDNA made from the entire isolated RNA. Clones were read by immunoSEQ multiplex PCR, and TCRdb kept only the in-frame ones, dropping some. This sample yields 300,000 or so clones, of which 13% to 15% are seen a single time; 0.017% belongs to the top ten. This TCR was sampled from a man aged 25 to 45 with type 1 diabetes. Sequencing was performed on naive CD4+ T cells from blood.

The CDR3 here is CASSHTRQGAGPYEQYF. In DNA form, the CDR3 reads TGCGCCAGCAGCCATACAAGACAGGGCGCCGGACCTTACGAGCAGTACTTC. V and J are TRBV5-1 and TRBJ2-7, with 7 bases aligning to TRBD1. With V trimmed by 4 bases and J by 4 bases, 17 bases remained unmatched. The V gene's germline CDR1 is SGHRS and CDR2 YFSETQ. The CDR3 length is 17 residues.